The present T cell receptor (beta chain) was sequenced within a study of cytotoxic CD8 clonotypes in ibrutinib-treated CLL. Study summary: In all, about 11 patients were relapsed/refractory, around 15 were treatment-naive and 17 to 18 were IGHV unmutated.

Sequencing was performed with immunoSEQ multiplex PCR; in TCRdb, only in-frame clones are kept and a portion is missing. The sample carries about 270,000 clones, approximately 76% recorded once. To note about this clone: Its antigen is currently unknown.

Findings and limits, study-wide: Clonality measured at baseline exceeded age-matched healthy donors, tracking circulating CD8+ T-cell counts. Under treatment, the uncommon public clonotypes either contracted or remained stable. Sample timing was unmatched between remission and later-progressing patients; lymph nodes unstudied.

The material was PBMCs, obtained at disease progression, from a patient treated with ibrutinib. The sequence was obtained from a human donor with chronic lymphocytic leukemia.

CDR3 DNA sequence: TGTGCCAGCAGCGCCACCGTCAATGAGCAGTTCTTC. Its translation: CASSATVNEQFF. The chain joins TRBV9 to TRBJ2-1; D remains unclear. The V end lost 3 bases, the J end lost 6 bases, and 7 bases lay between the germline ends. Germline CDR1 is SGDLS and CDR2 is YYNGEE. The CDR3 length is 12 residues.